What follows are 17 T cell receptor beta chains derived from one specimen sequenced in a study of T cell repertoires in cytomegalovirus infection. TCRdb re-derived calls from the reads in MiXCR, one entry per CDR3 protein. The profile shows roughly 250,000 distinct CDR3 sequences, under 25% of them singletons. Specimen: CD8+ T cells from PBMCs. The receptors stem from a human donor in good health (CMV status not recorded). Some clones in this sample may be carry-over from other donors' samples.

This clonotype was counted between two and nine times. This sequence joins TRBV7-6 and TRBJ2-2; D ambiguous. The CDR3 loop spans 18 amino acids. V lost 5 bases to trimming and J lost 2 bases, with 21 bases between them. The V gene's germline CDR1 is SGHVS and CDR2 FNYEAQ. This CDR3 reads CASSLPGGPTYNTGELFF. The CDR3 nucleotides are TGTGCCAGCAGCCTTCCCGGTGGGCCAACCTATAACACCGGGGAGCTGTTTTTT.

CDR3 protein: CASSQDPRSSTEAFF. The CDR3 nucleotides are TGCGCCAGCAGCCAAGATCCCAGGTCTTCCACTGAAGCTTTCTTT. The rearrangement joins TRBV4-1 to TRBJ1-1; D unresolved. V lost 0 bases and J 4 bases, leaving 12 bases between the germline ends. The germline gives CDR1 MGHRA, CDR2 YSYEKL. CDR3 length: 15 residues.

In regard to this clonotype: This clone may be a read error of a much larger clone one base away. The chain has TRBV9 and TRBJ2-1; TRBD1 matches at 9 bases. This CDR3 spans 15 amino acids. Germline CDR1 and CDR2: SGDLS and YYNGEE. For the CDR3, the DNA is TGTGCCAGCAGCGGCACAGGGGGCGCCGACAATGAGCAGTGCTTC. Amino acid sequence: CASSGTGGADNEQCF.

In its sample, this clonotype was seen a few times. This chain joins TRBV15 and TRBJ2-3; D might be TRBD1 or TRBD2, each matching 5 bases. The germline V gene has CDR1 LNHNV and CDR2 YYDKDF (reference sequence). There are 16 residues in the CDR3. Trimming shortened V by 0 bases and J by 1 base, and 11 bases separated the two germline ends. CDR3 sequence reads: CATSRDRGMGTDTQYF. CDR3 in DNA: TGTGCCACCAGCAGAGATCGGGGCATGGGCACAGATACGCAGTATTTT.

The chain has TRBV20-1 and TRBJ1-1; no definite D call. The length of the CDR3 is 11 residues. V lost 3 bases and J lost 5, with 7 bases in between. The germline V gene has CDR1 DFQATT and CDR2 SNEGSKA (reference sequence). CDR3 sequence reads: CSAREGTEAFF. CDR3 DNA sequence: TGCAGTGCTAGGGAGGGTACTGAAGCTTTCTTT.

CDR3 loop: CAWVTQKGLGETQYF. CDR3 in DNA: TGTGCCTGGGTCACCCAGAAGGGATTAGGGGAGACCCAGTACTTC. The chain carries TRBV30 and TRBJ2-5; no definite D call. Trimming removed 5 bases at V and 5 bases at J, with 21 bases between. CDR3 length equals 15 residues. Germline assignment: CDR1 GTSNPN and CDR2 SVGIG (reference sequence).

The CDR3 protein is CSVEAGVNYGYTF. CDR3 DNA sequence: TGCAGCGTTGAGGCAGGGGTCAACTATGGCTACACCTTC. The V and J genes are TRBV29-1 and TRBJ1-2, with D maybe TRBD1 (6 bases). CDR3 size: 13 residues. Germline values: CDR1 SQVTM, CDR2 ANQGSEA. Trimming removed 3 bases at V and 2 bases at J, with 10 bases between.

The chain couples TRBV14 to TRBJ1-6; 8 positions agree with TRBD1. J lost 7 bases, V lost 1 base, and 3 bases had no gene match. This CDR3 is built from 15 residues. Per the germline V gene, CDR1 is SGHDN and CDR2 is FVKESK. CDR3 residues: CASSQGTGYNSPLHF. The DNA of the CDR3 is TGTGCCAGCAGCCAAGGGACAGGGTACAATTCACCCCTCCACTTT. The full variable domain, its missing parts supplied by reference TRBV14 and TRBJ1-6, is EAGVTQFPSHSVIEKGQTVTLRCDPISGHDNLYWYRRVMGKEIKFLLHFVKESKQDESGMPNNRFLAERTGGTYSTLKVQPAELEDSGVYFCASSQGTGYNSPLHFGNGTRLTVT.

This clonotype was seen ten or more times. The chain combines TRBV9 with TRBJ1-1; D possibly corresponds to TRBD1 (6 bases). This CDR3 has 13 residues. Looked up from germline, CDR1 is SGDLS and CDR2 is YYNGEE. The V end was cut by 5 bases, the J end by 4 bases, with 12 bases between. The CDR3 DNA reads TGTGCCAGCAGTACAGGGCTAAGCACTGAAGCTTTCTTT. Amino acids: CASSTGLSTEAFF.

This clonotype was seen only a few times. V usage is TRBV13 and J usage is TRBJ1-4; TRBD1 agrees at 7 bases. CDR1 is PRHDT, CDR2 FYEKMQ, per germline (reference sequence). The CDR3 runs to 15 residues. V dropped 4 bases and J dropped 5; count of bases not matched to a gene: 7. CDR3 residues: CASSSLGDRNEKLFF. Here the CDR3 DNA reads TGTGCCAGCAGCTCACTCGGGGACAGAAATGAAAAACTGTTTTTT.

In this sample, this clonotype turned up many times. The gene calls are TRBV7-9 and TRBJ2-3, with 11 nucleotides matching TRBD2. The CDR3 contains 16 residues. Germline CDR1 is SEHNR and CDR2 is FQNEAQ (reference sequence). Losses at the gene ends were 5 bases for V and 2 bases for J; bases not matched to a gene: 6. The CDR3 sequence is CASSVGTSGITDTQYF. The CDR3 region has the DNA TGTGCCAGCAGCGTAGGGACTAGCGGTATCACAGATACGCAGTATTTT.

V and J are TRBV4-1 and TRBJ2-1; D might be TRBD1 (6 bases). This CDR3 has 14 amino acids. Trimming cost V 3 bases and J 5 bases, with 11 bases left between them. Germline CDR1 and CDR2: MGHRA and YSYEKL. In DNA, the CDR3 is TGCGCCAGCAGCCAGATTACAGGGAACAATGAGCAGTTCTTC. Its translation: CASSQITGNNEQFF.

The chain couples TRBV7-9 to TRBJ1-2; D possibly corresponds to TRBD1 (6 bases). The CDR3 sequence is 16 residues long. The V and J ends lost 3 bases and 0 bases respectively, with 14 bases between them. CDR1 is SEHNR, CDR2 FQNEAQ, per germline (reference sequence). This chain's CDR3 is CASSFVGGPSNYGYTF. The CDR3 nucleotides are TGTGCCAGCAGCTTTGTGGGGGGGCCCTCTAACTATGGCTACACCTTC.

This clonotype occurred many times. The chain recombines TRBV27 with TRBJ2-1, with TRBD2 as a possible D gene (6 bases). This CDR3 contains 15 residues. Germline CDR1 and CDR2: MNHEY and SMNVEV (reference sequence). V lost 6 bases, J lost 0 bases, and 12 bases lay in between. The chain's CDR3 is CASSLAGSSYNEQFF. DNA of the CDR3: TGTGCCAGCAGCTTGGCGGGGAGCTCCTACAATGAGCAGTTCTTC.

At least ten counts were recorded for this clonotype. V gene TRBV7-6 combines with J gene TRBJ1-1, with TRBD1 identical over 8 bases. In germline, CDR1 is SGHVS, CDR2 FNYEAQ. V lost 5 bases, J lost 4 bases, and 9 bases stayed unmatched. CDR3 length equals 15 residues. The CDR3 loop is CASSTGRTGITEAFF. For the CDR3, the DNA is TGTGCCAGCAGCACGGGGAGGACAGGGATCACTGAAGCTTTCTTT.

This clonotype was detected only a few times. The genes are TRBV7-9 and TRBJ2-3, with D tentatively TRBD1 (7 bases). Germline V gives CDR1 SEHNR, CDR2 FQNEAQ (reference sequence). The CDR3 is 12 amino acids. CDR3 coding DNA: TGTGGAGGAGGGGGCTCTGCAGATACGCAGTATTTT. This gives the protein CGGGGSADTQYF.

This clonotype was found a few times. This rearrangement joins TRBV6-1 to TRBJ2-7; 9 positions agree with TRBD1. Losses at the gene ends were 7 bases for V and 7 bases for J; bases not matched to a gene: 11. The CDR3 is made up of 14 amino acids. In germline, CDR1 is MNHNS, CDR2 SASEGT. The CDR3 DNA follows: TGTGCCAGCAACCCTCAAGGGACAGGGATGGAGCAGTACTTC. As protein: CASNPQGTGMEQYF.